This T cell receptor beta chain was captured by sequencing in a study of T-cell reconstitution after alpha-beta-depleted transplantation in children. The CDR3 is made up of 14 amino acids. The V gene lost 3 bases and the J gene lost 3 bases, with 11 bases spanning the gap. Unique molecular identifiers were incorporated during preparation of the TCRbeta library. TCRdb passed the PCR reads through MiXCR, listing each CDR3 protein once. The table includes around 92,000 distinct CDR3 sequences, 12% detected once. The chain employs TRBV12-3 or TRBV12-4 and TRBJ1-1; D is unclear. Source: PBMCs from the stem cell graft donor, taken from the stem cell graft. The receptor comes from a human donor who donated a stem cell graft to a child with inherited bone marrow failure. CDR3 DNA sequence: TGTGCCAGCAGTTTTAAGGGTGGGGACACTGAAGCTTTCTTT. Protein product: CASSFKGGDTEAFF.